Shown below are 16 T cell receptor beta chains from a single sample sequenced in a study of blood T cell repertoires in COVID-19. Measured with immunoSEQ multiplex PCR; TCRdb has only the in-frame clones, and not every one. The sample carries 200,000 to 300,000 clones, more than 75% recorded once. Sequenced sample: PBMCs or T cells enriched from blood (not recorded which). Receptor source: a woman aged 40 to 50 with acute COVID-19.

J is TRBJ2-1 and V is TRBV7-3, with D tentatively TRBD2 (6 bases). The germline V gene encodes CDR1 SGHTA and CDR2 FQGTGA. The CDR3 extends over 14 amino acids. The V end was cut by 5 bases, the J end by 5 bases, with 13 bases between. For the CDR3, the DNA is TGTGCCAGCAGCCAAGTTGCGGGGCACAATGAGCAGTTCTTC. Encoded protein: CASSQVAGHNEQFF.

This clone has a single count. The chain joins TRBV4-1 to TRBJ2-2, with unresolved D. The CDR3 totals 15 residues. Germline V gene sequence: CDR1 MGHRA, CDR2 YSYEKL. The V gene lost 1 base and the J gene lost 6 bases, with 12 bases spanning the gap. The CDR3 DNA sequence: TGCGCCAGCAGCCAAGTTCCGTCTGTCCCCGGGGAGCTGTTTTTT. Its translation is CASSQVPSVPGELFF.

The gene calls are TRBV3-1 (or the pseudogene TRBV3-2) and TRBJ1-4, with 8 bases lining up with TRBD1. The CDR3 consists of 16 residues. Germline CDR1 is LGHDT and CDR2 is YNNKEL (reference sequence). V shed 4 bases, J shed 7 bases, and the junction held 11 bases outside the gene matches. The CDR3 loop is CASSRPDRAFREKLFF. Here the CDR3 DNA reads TGTGCCAGCAGCCGCCCGGACAGGGCGTTCCGTGAAAAACTGTTTTTT.

CDR3 bases: TGTGCCAGCAGTGAGACAGGGGCAGCCTACAATGAGCAGTTCTTC. It is translated as CASSETGAAYNEQFF. The chain carries TRBV6-1 and TRBJ2-1, with 8 bases fitting TRBD1. V gave up 3 bases and J gave up 2 bases; unmatched junction bases: 3. In germline, CDR1 is MNHNS, CDR2 SASEGT. The CDR3 consists of 15 residues.

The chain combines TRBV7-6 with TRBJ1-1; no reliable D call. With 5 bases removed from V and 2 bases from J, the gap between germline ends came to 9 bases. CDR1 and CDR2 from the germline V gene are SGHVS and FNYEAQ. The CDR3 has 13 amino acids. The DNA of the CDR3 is TGTGCCAGCAGCACAGACACTAACACTGAAGCTTTCTTT. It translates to CASSTDTNTEAFF.

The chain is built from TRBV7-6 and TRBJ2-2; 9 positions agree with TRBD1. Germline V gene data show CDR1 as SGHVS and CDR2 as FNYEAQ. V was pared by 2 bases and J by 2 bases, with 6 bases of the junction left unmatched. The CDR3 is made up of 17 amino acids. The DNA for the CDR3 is TGTGCCAGCAGCTTATCCGGGACAGGGAGTAACACCGGGGAGCTGTTTTTT. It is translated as CASSLSGTGSNTGELFF. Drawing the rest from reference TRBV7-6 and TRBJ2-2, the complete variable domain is GAGVSQSPRYKVTKRGQDVALRCDPISGHVSLYWYRQALGQGPEFLTYFNYEAQQDKSGLPNDRFSAERPEGSISTLTIQRTEQRDSAMYRCASSLSGTGSNTGELFFGEGSRLTVL.

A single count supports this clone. In nucleotides, the CDR3 is TGTGCCAGCAGCGGTAGCGGGAGTGTTCCCGGGGAGCTGTTTTTT. Translation gives CASSGSGSVPGELFF. The chain links TRBV9 to TRBJ2-2, with TRBD2 matching over 9 bases. This CDR3 contains 15 residues. Germline trimming cut 3 bases from V and 6 bases from J; bases unmatched to any gene: 6. CDR1 SGDLS and CDR2 YYNGEE come from the germline V gene.

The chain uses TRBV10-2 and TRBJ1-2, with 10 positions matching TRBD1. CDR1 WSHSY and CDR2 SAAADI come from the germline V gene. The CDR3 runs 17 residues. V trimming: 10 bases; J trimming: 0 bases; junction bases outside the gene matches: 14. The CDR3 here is CATGGTGTGATNYGYTF. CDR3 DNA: TGCGCCACCGGGGGGACCGGGACAGGGGCGACTAACTATGGCTACACCTTC.

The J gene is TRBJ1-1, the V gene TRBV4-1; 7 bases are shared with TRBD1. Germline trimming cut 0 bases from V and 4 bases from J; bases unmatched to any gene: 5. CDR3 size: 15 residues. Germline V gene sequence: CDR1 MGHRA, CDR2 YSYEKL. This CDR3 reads CASSQEGTVLTEAFF. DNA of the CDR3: TGCGCCAGCAGCCAAGAGGGGACAGTTCTCACTGAAGCTTTCTTT.

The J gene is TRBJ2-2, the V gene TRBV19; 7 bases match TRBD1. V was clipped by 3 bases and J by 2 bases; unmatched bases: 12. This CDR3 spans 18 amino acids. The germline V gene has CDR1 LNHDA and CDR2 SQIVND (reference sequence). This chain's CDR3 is CASSILTGSPLNTGELFF. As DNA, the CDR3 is TGTGCCAGTAGTATCCTGACAGGGTCGCCGCTCAACACCGGGGAGCTGTTTTTT.

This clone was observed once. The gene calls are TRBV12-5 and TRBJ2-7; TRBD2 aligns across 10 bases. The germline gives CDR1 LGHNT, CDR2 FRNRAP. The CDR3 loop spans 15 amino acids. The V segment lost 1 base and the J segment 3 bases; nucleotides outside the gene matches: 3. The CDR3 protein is CASGLAASGSYEQYF. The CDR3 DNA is TGTGCTAGTGGTTTGGCGGCTAGCGGGAGCTACGAGCAGTACTTC.

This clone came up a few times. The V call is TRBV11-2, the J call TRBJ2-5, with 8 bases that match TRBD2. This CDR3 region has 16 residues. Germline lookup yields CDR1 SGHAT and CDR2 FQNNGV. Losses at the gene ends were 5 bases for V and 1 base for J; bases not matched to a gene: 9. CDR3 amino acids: CASSPGGLWGQETQYF. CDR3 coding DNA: TGTGCCAGCAGCCCGGGGGGGCTATGGGGCCAAGAGACCCAGTACTTC.

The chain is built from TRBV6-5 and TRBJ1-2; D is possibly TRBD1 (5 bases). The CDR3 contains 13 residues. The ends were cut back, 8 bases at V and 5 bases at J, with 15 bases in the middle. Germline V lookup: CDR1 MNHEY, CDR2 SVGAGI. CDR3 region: CASGWQGRYGYTF. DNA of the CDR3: TGTGCCAGCGGCTGGCAGGGTCGGTATGGCTACACCTTC.

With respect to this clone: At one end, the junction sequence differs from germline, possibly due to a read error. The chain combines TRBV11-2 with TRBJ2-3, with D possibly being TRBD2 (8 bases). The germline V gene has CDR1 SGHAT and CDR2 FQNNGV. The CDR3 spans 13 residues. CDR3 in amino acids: CASSLAGTAGVLF. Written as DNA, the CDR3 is TGTGCCAGCAGCTTAGCCGGGACAGCGGGGGTCCTTTTT. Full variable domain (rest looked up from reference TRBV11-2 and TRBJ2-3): EAGVAQSPRYKIIEKRQSVAFWCNPISGHATLYWYQQILGQGPKLLIQFQNNGVVDDSQLPKDRFSAERLKGVDSTLKIQPAKLEDSAVYLCASSLAGTAGVLFGPGTRLTVL.

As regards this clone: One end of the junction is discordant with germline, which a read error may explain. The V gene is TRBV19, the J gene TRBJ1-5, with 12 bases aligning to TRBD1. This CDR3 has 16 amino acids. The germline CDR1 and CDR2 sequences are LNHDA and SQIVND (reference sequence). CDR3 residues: CASSVDGTGGGQPQHF. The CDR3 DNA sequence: TGTGCCAGTAGTGTAGACGGGACAGGGGGCGGTCAGCCCCAGCATTTT. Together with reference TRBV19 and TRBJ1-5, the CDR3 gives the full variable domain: DGGITQSPKYLFRKEGQNVTLSCEQNLNHDAMYWYRQDPGQGLRLIYYSQIVNDFQKGDIAEGYSVSREKKESFPLTVTSAQKNPTAFYLCASSVDGTGGGQPQHFGDGTRLSIL.

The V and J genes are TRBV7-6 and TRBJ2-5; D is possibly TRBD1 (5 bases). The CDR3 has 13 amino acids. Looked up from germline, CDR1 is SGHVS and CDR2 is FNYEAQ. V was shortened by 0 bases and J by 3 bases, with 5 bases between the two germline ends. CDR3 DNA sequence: TGTGCCAGCAGCTTAGCCAGGGAAGAGACCCAGTACTTC. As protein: CASSLAREETQYF.